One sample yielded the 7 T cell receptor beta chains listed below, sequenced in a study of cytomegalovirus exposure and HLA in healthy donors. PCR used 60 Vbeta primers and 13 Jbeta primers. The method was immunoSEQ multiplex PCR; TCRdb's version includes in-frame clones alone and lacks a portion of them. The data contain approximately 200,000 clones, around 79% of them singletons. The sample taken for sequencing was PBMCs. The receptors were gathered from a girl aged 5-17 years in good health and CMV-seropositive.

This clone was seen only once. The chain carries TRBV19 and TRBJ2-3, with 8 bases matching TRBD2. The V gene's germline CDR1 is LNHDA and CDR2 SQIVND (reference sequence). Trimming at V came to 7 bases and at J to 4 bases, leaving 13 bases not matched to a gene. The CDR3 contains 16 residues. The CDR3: CASNAVNGGAPDTQYF. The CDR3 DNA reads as TGTGCCAGTAACGCGGTGAACGGGGGGGCCCCAGATACGCAGTATTTT.

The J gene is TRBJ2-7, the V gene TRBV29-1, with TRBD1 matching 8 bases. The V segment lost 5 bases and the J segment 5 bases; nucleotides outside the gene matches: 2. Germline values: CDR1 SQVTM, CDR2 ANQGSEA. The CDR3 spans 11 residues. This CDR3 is CSVYRGDEQYF. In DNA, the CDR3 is TGCAGCGTTTACAGGGGGGACGAGCAGTACTTC.

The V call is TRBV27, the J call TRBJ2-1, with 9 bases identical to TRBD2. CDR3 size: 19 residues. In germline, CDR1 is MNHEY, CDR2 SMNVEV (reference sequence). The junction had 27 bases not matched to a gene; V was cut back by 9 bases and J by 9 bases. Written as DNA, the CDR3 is TGTGCCAGTGCACGGTCGGGGCTAGCGGGGCTCCCTCCCTCCGGTGAGCAGTTCTTC. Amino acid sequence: CASARSGLAGLPPSGEQFF.

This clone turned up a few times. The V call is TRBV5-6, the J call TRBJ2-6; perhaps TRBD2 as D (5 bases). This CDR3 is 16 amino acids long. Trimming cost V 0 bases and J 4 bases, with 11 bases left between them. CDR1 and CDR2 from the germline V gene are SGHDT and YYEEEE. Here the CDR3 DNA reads TGTGCCAGCAGCTTGGTTCTTTCGGGAGGGGCCAACGTCCTGACTTTC. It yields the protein CASSLVLSGGANVLTF.

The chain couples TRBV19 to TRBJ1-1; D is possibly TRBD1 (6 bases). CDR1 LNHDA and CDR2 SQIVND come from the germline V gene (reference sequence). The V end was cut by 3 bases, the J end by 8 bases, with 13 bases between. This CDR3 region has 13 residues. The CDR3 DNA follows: TGTGCCAGTAGTATCCCCGGACAGACCGAAGCTTTCTTT. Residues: CASSIPGQTEAFF.

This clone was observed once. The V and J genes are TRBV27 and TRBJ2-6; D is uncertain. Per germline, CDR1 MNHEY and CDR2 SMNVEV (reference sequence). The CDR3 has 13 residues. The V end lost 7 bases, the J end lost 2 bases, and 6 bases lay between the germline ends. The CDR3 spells CASKTAGANVLTF. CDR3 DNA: TGTGCCAGCAAGACTGCTGGGGCCAACGTCCTGACTTTC. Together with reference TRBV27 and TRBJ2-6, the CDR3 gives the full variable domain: EAQVTQNPRYLITVTGKKLTVTCSQNMNHEYMSWYRQDPGLGLRQIYYSMNVEVTDKGDVPEGYKVSRKEKRNFPLILESPSPNQTSLYFCASKTAGANVLTFGAGSRLTVL.

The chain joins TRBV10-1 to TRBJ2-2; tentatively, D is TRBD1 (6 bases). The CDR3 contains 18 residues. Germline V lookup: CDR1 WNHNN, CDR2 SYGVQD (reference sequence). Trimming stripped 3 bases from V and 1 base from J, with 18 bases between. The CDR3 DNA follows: TGCGCCAGCAGTGATGAGGGTATCGGCAGGGGGAACACCGGGGAGCTGTTTTTT. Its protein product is CASSDEGIGRGNTGELFF.